The 27 T cell receptor beta chains below all came from one sample that was sequenced in a study of neurological immune-mediated disorders. TCRdb redid the calling of the 5' RACE reads with MiXCR, one entry per CDR3 protein. Of more than 45,000 distinct CDR3 sequences in the sample, 3% to 4% are singletons; the top ten hold roughly 5.5%. Material for sequencing was PBMCs. All receptors come from a man aged 40-55 years with multiple sclerosis.

This clonotype was detected many times. The gene calls are TRBV20-1 and TRBJ2-3, with D possibly being TRBD1 or TRBD2 (5 bases each). Per the germline V gene, CDR1 is DFQATT and CDR2 is SNEGSKA (reference sequence). The germline V and J ends were trimmed by 8 bases and 8 bases, with 20 bases remaining between them. This CDR3 is 13 amino acids long. DNA of the CDR3: TGCAGTACCACCCCGGACTGGGGCGGTACGCAGTATTTT. This translates into CSTTPDWGGTQYF.

This clonotype was seen repeatedly, ten times or more. At one end the junction does not follow the germline gene, possibly because of a read error. The V call is TRBV2, the J call TRBJ1-6, with 7 bases fitting TRBD1. This CDR3 comprises 12 residues. The germline V gene has CDR1 SNHLY and CDR2 FYNNEI. CDR3 residues: CASSTGDSLYRF. DNA of the CDR3: TGTGCCAGCAGTACCGGGGACAGCCTTTACCGGTTT.

The sample holds many counts of this clonotype. The chain employs TRBV5-1 and TRBJ2-3; D remains ambiguous. With 0 bases removed from V and 2 bases from J, the gap between germline ends came to 13 bases. This CDR3 has 16 amino acids. Germline V gene sequence: CDR1 SGHRS, CDR2 YFSETQ. The CDR3 loop is CASSLVPGAITDTQYF. Here the CDR3 DNA reads TGCGCCAGCAGCTTGGTCCCCGGTGCGATCACAGATACGCAGTATTTT.

This clonotype showed up many times. The V and J genes are TRBV7-9 and TRBJ2-3; tentatively, D is TRBD1 (5 bases). In germline, CDR1 is SEHNR, CDR2 FQNEAQ (reference sequence). The CDR3 spans 14 residues. V dropped 1 base and J dropped 7 bases, with 12 bases sitting between them. CDR3 residues: CASSLERQGYTQYF. In nucleotides, the CDR3 is TGTGCCAGCAGCTTAGAAAGGCAGGGCTATACGCAGTATTTT.

This clonotype has at least ten counts. The rearrangement uses TRBV21-1 and TRBJ2-4; TRBD1 is the table's D call and was not checked against the DNA. TRBV21-1 is tagged as a pseudogene. This CDR3 has 17 residues. CDR3 bases: TGTGCCAGCAGCCGAGCCCCGGGACAGGGGGGCAAAAACATTCAGTACTTC. Protein: CASSRAPGQGGKNIQYF.

This clonotype occurred many times. This chain uses TRBV20-1 with TRBJ1-1; 8 bases are shared with TRBD1. Germline values: CDR1 DFQATT, CDR2 SNEGSKA (reference sequence). J was trimmed by 10 bases and V by 6 bases; bases with no gene match: 4. The CDR3 covers 10 residues. The CDR3 loop is CSAGQGVAFF. Written as DNA, the CDR3 is TGCAGTGCCGGACAGGGTGTAGCTTTCTTT.

This clonotype came up a few times. This may be a read error: a much more frequent sequence differs by one nucleotide. The chain carries TRBV5-1 and TRBJ2-5; D gene uncertain. From germline, CDR1 is SGHRS and CDR2 YFSETQ. With 4 bases removed from V and 3 bases from J, the gap between germline ends came to 13 bases. This CDR3 has 14 amino acids. CDR3: CASSTGKQEETQYF. DNA for the CDR3: TGCGCCAGCAGCACCGGAAAGCAAGAAGAGACCCAGTACTTC.

This clonotype has a count of ten or more. The chain carries TRBV3-1 and TRBJ2-5; D might be TRBD1 (5 bases). Looked up from germline, CDR1 is LGHDT and CDR2 is YNNKEL (reference sequence). The V gene lost 0 bases and the J gene lost 3 bases, with 14 bases spanning the gap. The CDR3 sequence is 16 residues long. The CDR3 DNA reads as TGTGCCAGCAGCCAAGATCTTGGGGCAGGGAAAGAGACCCAGTACTTC. This sequence encodes CASSQDLGAGKETQYF.

This clonotype was picked up many times. This chain connects TRBV12-3 or TRBV12-4 to TRBJ2-1, with 9 bases fitting TRBD1. This CDR3 is 15 amino acids long. V trimming: 5 bases; J trimming: 4 bases; junction bases outside the gene matches: 6. The chain's CDR3 is CASSQDRGIYNEQFF. As DNA, the CDR3 is TGTGCCAGCAGTCAAGACAGGGGGATATACAATGAGCAGTTCTTC.

Concerning this clonotype: Being one base from a much bigger clone, this may be a read error. The chain's CDR3 is CSARPGQTNDKLFF. The DNA of the CDR3 is TGCAGTGCTAGACCGGGACAGACTAATGACAAACTGTTTTTT. V and J are TRBV20-1 and TRBJ1-4, with TRBD1 matching 7 bases. CDR1 and CDR2 (germline): DFQATT, SNEGSKA (reference sequence). The CDR3 runs to 14 residues.

The sample holds many counts of this clonotype. The rearrangement links TRBV9 to TRBJ2-2; a possible D gene is TRBD1 (6 bases). CDR1 is SGDLS and CDR2 is YYNGEE in the germline V gene. Trimming took 0 bases from V and 5 from J, leaving 11 bases between them. The CDR3 totals 15 residues. The CDR3 DNA reads as TGTGCCAGCAGCGTAGGTGGGGGCCCGACCGGGGAGCTGTTTTTT. The encoded protein is CASSVGGGPTGELFF.

There are many counts of this clonotype. This rearrangement joins TRBV27 to TRBJ2-2; D remains ambiguous. Trimming took 1 base from V and 6 from J, leaving 6 bases between them. This CDR3 has 13 residues. Germline V gives CDR1 MNHEY, CDR2 SMNVEV (reference sequence). DNA for the CDR3: TGTGCCAGCAGTTTATGGGGTCCCGGGGAGCTGTTTTTT. As protein: CASSLWGPGELFF.

With respect to this clonotype: One base away lies a much larger clone, so this may be a sequencing read error. The CDR3 DNA reads as TGTGCCACCTCAAAGGGGGATGGCTACACCTTC. Residues: CATSKGDGYTF. This chain links TRBV19 with TRBJ1-2; D is perhaps TRBD1 (6 bases). The germline CDR1 and CDR2 sequences are LNHDA and SQIVND (reference sequence). Between the trimmed V and J ends, which lost 10 bases and 6 bases, there was a span of 12 bases. This CDR3 region has 11 residues. The variable domain in full, with the rest retrieved from reference TRBV19 and TRBJ1-2, is DGGITQSPKYLFRKEGQNVTLSCEQNLNHDAMYWYRQDPGQGLRLIYYSQIVNDFQKGDIAEGYSVSREKKESFPLTVTSAQKNPTAFYLCATSKGDGYTFGSGTRLTVV.

By frequency in the sample, this clonotype is medium-sized. V is TRBV29-1 and J is TRBJ2-1; D is perhaps TRBD1 (5 bases). The V end was cut by 3 bases, the J end by 7 bases, with 13 bases between. The CDR3 is 13 residues long. Germline V gene sequence: CDR1 SQVTM, CDR2 ANQGSEA. The CDR3 DNA reads TGCAGCGTTGATCCCCAGGGAACGAATGAGCAGTTCTTC. It encodes CSVDPQGTNEQFF.

Many counts were recorded for this clonotype. The chain joins TRBV20-1 to TRBJ1-1; unclear D gene. This CDR3 has 14 amino acids. Trimming removed 5 bases from V and 5 bases from J, with 18 bases in between. Germline-derived CDR1 and CDR2 are DFQATT and SNEGSKA (reference sequence). CDR3 nucleotides: TGCAGTGCTTCGCCCCCCGCTGAGGGTACTGAAGCTTTCTTT. This encodes CSASPPAEGTEAFF.

This clonotype occurred many times. This sequence joins TRBV10-3 and TRBJ1-1, with no clear D. Per germline, CDR1 ENHRY and CDR2 SYGVKD. The CDR3 is 13 residues long. The germline V and J ends were trimmed by 2 bases and 6 bases, with 10 bases remaining between them. This chain's CDR3 is CAISEVGAAEAFF. The DNA of the CDR3 is TGTGCCATCAGTGAGGTAGGAGCCGCTGAAGCTTTCTTT.

This clonotype has ten or more counts. The CDR3 nucleotides are TGTGCCACCAGCAGAGAGGACAGCCGAAGAAACACCATATATTTT. Protein product: CATSREDSRRNTIYF. V and J are TRBV15 and TRBJ1-3, with D perhaps TRBD1 (6 bases). CDR3 length equals 15 residues. Germline V gives CDR1 LNHNV, CDR2 YYDKDF (reference sequence). Trimming shortened V by 0 bases and J by 5 bases, and 11 bases separated the two germline ends.

In this sample, this clonotype turned up a few times. This may stem from a read error, because a much larger clone lies one nucleotide away. The gene calls are TRBV7-6 and TRBJ2-2; either TRBD1 or TRBD2 may fit D (6 bases each). Germline-derived CDR1 and CDR2 are SGHVS and FNYEAQ. CDR3 length equals 11 residues. The CDR3 coding sequence is TGTGCCAGCACGGGGGCCGGGGAGCCGTTTTTT. Its protein product is CASTGAGEPFF.

This clonotype was observed at least ten times. V gene TRBV5-1 combines with J gene TRBJ2-7; 7 bases fit TRBD2. From germline, CDR1 is SGHRS and CDR2 YFSETQ. The CDR3 is 14 residues long. J gave up 1 base and V 4 bases, and 5 bases lay outside the gene matches. The CDR3 region has the DNA TGCGCCAGCAGCCCAGCGGGGACTTCCTACGAGCAGTACTTC. Translating gives CASSPAGTSYEQYF.

The V gene is TRBV3-1, the J gene TRBJ1-3; unclear D gene. CDR3 size: 14 residues. Trimming shortened V by 1 base and J by 0 bases, and 4 bases separated the two germline ends. Germline loops: CDR1 LGHDT, CDR2 YNNKEL (reference sequence). The CDR3 DNA sequence: TGTGCCAGCAGCCAAGGTAGCTCTGGAAACACCATATATTTT. Its protein is CASSQGSSGNTIYF.

This clonotype was found many times. The rearrangement joins TRBV21-1 to TRBJ2-1; the listed D gene, TRBD2, was not tested against the DNA. TRBV21-1 is classified as a pseudogene. The CDR3 is made up of 15 amino acids. CDR3 nucleotides: TGTGCCAGCTGGATCATAGCGGGGGGCGACAATGAGCAGTTCTTC. Translating gives CASWIIAGGDNEQFF.

This clonotype came up many times. This rearrangement joins TRBV5-1 to TRBJ2-5, with 7 positions matching TRBD1. The length of the CDR3 is 15 residues. Germline V gene lookup returns CDR1 SGHRS and CDR2 YFSETQ. The V and J ends lost 0 bases and 7 bases, in that order; junction bases with no gene match: 9. DNA for the CDR3: TGCGCCAGCAGCTTGGATTCGAAAGGGGGCCTGACCCAGTACTTC. Translation: CASSLDSKGGLTQYF.

The table lists this clonotype with many counts. The chain is built from TRBV15 and TRBJ1-6; maybe TRBD1 (5 bases). The CDR3 totals 15 residues. Trimming shortened V by 3 bases and J by 6 bases, and 12 bases separated the two germline ends. From germline, CDR1 is LNHNV and CDR2 YYDKDF (reference sequence). The CDR3 bases are TGTGCCACCAGCAGGGTAACAGGATTTAATTCACCCCTCCACTTT. Residues: CATSRVTGFNSPLHF.

As for this clonotype: This likely comes from a read error, as the CDR3 has no conserved phenylalanine or tryptophan at its end. The chain is built from TRBV5-8 and TRBJ2-4; possible D gene TRBD2, 5 bases. Germline V gene lookup returns CDR1 SGHTS and CDR2 YDEGEE. CDR3 length: 15 amino acids. With 9 bases removed from V and 2 bases from J, the gap between germline ends came to 18 bases. CDR3 residues: CATPRTRWPKNIQYN. CDR3 in DNA: TGTGCCACCCCTCGAACTAGATGGCCCAAAAACATTCAGTACAAC.

This clonotype was counted at least ten times. The chain carries TRBV18 and TRBJ2-1; D might be TRBD1 (6 bases). Trimming removed 3 bases at V and 5 bases at J, with 20 bases between. The CDR3 length is 17 residues. The germline CDR1 and CDR2 sequences are KGHSH and LQKENI. The CDR3 sequence is CASSPRLVGGRHNEQFF. In nucleotides, the CDR3 is TGTGCCAGCTCACCCCGTCTTGTAGGGGGTCGGCACAATGAGCAGTTCTTC. Combining the CDR3 with reference TRBV18 and TRBJ2-1 gives the whole variable domain NAGVMQNPRHLVRRRGQEARLRCSPMKGHSHVYWYRQLPEEGLKFMVYLQKENIIDESGMPKERFSAEFPKEGPSILRIQQVVRGDSAAYFCASSPRLVGGRHNEQFFGPGTRLTVL.

In the case of this clonotype: Germline and junction disagree at one end, which may indicate a read error. The chain uses TRBV7-9 and TRBJ1-5; D is unresolved. The CDR3 contains 14 residues. Germline CDR1 is SEHNR and CDR2 is FQNEAQ (reference sequence). CDR3 sequence reads: CASSSQNSNQPQNF. The CDR3 DNA reads TGTGCCAGCAGCTCCCAGAATAGCAATCAGCCCCAGAATTTT.

This clonotype was found a few times. CDR3 sequence: CASSQDSETQYF. The CDR3 coding sequence is TGTGCCAGCAGCCAAGATTCAGAGACCCAGTACTTC. The chain couples TRBV3-1 to TRBJ2-5; D gene ambiguous. CDR1 is LGHDT and CDR2 is YNNKEL in the germline V gene (reference sequence). The CDR3 is 12 amino acids. V was shortened by 0 bases and J by 4 bases, with 3 bases between the two germline ends.